This entry lists 6 T cell receptor beta chains sequenced from one sample in a study of blood T cell repertoires in COVID-19. Method: immunoSEQ multiplex PCR; TCRdb's copy keeps in-frame clones and lacks some. The sample carries roughly 150,000 clones, 80% to 85% recorded once. Material: peripheral blood. Every receptor here comes from a human donor in a cohort sampled during active COVID-19.

The chain has TRBV5-4 and TRBJ2-2, with TRBD1 matching 8 bases. CDR1 and CDR2 (germline): SGHNT, YYREEE (reference sequence). Losses at the gene ends were 5 bases for V and 3 bases for J; bases not matched to a gene: 6. This CDR3 is built from 15 residues. The DNA of the CDR3 is TGTGCCAGCAGACGGACAGGGATATACACCGGGGAGCTGTTTTTT. It translates to CASRRTGIYTGELFF.

The table lists this clone with a count of one. The rearrangement links TRBV28 to TRBJ1-5; the D gene is possibly TRBD1 (5 bases). Trimming pared 6 bases from V and 6 bases from J, leaving 15 bases between. The CDR3 has 14 residues. The germline gives CDR1 MDHEN, CDR2 SYDVKM. Here the CDR3 DNA reads TGTGCCAGCAGATCGAAGTACCAGGGTCAGCCCCAGCATTTT. The encoded protein is CASRSKYQGQPQHF.

The J gene is TRBJ2-4, the V gene TRBV5-8; 7 bases match TRBD2. The CDR3 has 15 residues. From germline, CDR1 is SGHTS and CDR2 YDEGEE. Trimming removed 4 bases from V and 3 bases from J; junction bases left unmatched: 7. The CDR3 region has the DNA TGTGCCAGCAGCCCATGGGGGGGAGGCAAAAACATTCAGTACTTC. It translates to CASSPWGGGKNIQYF.

This clone came up a few times. The CDR3 reads CASSSRDRVNNEQFF. The CDR3 coding sequence is TGTGCCAGTAGTTCCCGGGACAGGGTAAACAATGAGCAGTTCTTC. This sequence joins TRBV19 and TRBJ2-1; TRBD1 agrees at 9 bases. J lost 5 bases, V lost 5 bases, and 7 bases had no gene match. The CDR3 has 15 residues. CDR1 is LNHDA and CDR2 is SQIVND in the germline V gene (reference sequence).

This chain uses TRBV5-8 with TRBJ1-2; D is unresolved. The CDR3 totals 12 residues. Trimming cost V 1 base and J 7 bases, with 8 bases left between them. Germline V gene sequence: CDR1 SGHTS, CDR2 YDEGEE. The CDR3 loop reads CASSLSRGGYTF. DNA of the CDR3: TGTGCCAGCAGCTTGTCGCGAGGTGGCTACACCTTC.

This clone came up once. The CDR3 DNA sequence: TGCGCCAGCAGCCAAGATCCCCCAGGGAACAATCAGCCCCAGCATTTT. It translates to CASSQDPPGNNQPQHF. The gene calls are TRBV4-1 and TRBJ1-5, with D possibly being TRBD1 (5 bases). Trimming removed 0 bases at V and 3 bases at J, with 12 bases between. CDR3 length: 16 amino acids. Germline assignment: CDR1 MGHRA and CDR2 YSYEKL.